This T cell receptor beta chain came from a study of CD8 T cells in ankylosing spondylitis. General observations from the study: There was a TCR beta motif, made of 7 or 8 highly homologous variants, that appeared characteristic of ankylosing spondylitis blood.

This clonotype was recorded at least ten times. Antigen specificity is unknown. Scientists made TCR beta libraries using quantitative 5'-RACE with molecular barcodes. TCRdb redid the calling of the 5' RACE reads with MiXCR, one entry per CDR3 protein. The repertoire holds fewer than 200,000 distinct CDR3 sequences, with about 18% as singletons. V shed 6 bases, J shed 7 bases, and the junction held 12 bases outside the gene matches. The length of the CDR3 is 15 residues. The V gene's germline CDR1 is LNHDA and CDR2 SQIVND (reference sequence). The sample consisted of blood, either unsorted or a sorted T cell fraction (not recorded which). This TCR was sampled from a male donor aged 10-29 years with ankylosing spondylitis or in good health (not recorded which). The V gene is TRBV19, the J gene TRBJ2-1; 7 bases line up with TRBD2. The CDR3 sequence: CASRPTSPFDNEQFF. CDR3 DNA: TGTGCCAGTAGACCGACTAGCCCTTTTGATAATGAGCAGTTCTTC.